This T cell receptor (beta chain) is drawn from a study of a mutant IDH1 vaccine in newly diagnosed glioma. At the level of the study: The study held visit V12 at week 35 and visit V13 at week 47.

Per the germline V gene, CDR1 is LGHNA and CDR2 is YSLEER. The CDR3 contains 17 residues. With V trimmed by 0 bases and J by 1 base, 4 bases remained unmatched. This table comes from immunoSEQ multiplex PCR, and its TCRdb copy is limited to in-frame clones, with some not included. The sample records 40,000 to 45,000 clones, 82% being singletons. Details on this clone: Antigen: not known.

Described time point: week 47, end of study. Alongside topical imiquimod, each dose of vaccine comprised 300 ug of mutant IDH1 20-mer peptide. This receptor was identified in a man between 18 and 35 years old with glioma. Some clones in this sample may be carry-over from other donors' samples. The gene calls are TRBV4-3 and TRBJ2-2; 8 positions match TRBD2. The source was PBMCs, collected from a glioma patient whose treatment included an IDH1 peptide vaccine. CDR3 nucleotide sequence: TGCGCCAGCAGCCAAGATATTACTAGCGGGAACACCGGGGAGCTGTTTTTT. Amino acids: CASSQDITSGNTGELFF.